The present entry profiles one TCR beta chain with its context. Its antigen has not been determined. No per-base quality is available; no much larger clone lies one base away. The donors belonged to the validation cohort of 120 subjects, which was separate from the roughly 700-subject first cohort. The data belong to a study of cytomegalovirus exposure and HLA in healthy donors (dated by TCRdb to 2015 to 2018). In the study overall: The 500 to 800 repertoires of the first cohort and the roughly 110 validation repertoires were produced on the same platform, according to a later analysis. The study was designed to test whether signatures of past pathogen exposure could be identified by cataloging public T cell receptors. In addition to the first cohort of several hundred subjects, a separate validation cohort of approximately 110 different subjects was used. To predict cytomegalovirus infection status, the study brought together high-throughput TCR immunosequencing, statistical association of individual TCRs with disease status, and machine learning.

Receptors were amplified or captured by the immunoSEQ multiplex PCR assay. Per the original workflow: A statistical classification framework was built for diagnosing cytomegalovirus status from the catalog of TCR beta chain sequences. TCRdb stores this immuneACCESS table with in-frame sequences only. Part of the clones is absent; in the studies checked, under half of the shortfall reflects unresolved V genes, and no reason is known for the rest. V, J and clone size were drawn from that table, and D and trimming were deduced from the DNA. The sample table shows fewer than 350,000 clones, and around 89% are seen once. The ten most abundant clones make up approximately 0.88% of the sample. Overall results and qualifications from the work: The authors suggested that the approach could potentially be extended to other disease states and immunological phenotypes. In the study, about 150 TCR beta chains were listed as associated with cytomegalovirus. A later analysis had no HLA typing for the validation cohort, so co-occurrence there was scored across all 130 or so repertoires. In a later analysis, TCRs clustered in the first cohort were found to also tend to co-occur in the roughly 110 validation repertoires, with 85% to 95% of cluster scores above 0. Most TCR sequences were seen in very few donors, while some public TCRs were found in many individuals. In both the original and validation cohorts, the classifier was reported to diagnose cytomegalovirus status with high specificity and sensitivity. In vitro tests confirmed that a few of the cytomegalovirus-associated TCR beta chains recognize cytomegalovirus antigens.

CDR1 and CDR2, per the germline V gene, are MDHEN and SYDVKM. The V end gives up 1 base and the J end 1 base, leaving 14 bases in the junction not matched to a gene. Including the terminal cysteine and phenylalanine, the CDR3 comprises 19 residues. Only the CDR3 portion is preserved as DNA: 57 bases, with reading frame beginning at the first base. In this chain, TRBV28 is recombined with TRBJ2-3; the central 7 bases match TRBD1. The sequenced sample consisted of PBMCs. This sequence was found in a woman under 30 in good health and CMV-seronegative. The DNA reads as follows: TGTGCCAGCAGTTTATTTGGCGGGTTCCCCCAGGGGGGCACAGATACGCAGTATTTT. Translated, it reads CASSLFGGFPQGGTDTQYF. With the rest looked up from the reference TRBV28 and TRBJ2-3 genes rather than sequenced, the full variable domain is DVKVTQSSRYLVKRTGEKVFLECVQDMDHENMFWYRQDPGLGLRLIYFSYDVKMKEKGDIPEGYSVSREKKERFSLILESASTNQTSMYLCASSLFGGFPQGGTDTQYFGPGTRLTVL.